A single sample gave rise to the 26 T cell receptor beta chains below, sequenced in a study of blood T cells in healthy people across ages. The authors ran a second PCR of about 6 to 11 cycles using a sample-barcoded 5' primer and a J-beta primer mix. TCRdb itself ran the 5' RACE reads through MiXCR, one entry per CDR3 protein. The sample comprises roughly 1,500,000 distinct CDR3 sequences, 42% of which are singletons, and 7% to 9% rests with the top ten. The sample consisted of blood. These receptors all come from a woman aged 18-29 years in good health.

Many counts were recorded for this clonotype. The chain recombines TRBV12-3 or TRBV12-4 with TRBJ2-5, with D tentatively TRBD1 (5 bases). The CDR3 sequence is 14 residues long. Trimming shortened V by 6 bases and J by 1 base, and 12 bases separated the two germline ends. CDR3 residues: CASSSETVQETQYF. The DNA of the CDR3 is TGTGCCAGCAGCTCCGAGACAGTCCAAGAGACCCAGTACTTC.

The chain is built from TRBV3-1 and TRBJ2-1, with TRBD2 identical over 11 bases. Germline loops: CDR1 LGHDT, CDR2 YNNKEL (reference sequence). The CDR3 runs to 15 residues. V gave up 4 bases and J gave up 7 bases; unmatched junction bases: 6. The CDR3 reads CASSRETSGSNEQFF. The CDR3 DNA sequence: TGTGCCAGCAGCCGAGAAACTAGCGGGAGTAATGAGCAGTTCTTC.

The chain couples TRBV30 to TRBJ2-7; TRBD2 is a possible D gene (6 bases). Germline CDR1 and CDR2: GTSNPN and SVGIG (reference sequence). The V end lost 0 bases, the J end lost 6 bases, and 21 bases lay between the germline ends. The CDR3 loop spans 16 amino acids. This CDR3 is CAWSVRPDYRAFEQYF. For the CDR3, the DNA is TGTGCCTGGAGTGTACGACCGGACTATAGGGCCTTCGAGCAGTACTTC.

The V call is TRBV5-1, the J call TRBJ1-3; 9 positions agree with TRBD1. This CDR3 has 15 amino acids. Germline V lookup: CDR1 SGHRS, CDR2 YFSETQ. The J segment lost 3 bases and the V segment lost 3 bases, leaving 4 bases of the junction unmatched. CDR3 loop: CASSSGQGFGNTIYF. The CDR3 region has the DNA TGCGCCAGCAGCTCGGGACAGGGCTTTGGAAACACCATATATTTT.

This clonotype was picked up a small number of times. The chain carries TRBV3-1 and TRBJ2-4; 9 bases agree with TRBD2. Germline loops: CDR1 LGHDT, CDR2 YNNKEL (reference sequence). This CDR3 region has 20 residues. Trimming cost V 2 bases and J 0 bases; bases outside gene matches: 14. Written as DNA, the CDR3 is TGTGCCAGCAGCCAATTATCGGCGGGGGGGCCTATCCTAGCCAAAAACATTCAGTACTTC. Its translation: CASSQLSAGGPILAKNIQYF.

Written as DNA, the CDR3 is TGTGCCAGCAGTTACCGCCTTGGATGGGCCCTGACTTTC. Translated: CASSYRLGWALTF. This chain connects TRBV6-5 to TRBJ2-6; D is unresolved. In germline, CDR1 is MNHEY, CDR2 SVGAGI. CDR3 length: 13 amino acids. Trimming removed 2 bases from V and 15 bases from J, with 14 bases in between.

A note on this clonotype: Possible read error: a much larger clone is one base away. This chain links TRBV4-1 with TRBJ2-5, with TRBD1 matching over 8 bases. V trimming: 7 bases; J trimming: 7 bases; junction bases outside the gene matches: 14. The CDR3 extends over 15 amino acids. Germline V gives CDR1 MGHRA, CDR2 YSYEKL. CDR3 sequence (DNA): TGCGCCAGCACCAATGCCCAGGGGGCAGGTGGGACCCAGTACTTC. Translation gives CASTNAQGAGGTQYF.

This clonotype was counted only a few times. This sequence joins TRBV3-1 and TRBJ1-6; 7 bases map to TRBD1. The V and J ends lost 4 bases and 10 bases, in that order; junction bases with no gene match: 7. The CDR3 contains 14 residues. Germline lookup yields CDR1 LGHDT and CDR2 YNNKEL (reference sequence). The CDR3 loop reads CASSPGTGDSPLHF. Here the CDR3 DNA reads TGTGCCAGCAGCCCCGGCACAGGGGACTCACCCCTCCACTTT. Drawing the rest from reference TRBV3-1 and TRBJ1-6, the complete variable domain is DTAVSQTPKYLVTQMGNDKSIKCEQNLGHDTMYWYKQDSKKFLKIMFSYNNKELIINETVPNRFSPKSPDKAHLNLHINSLELGDSAVYFCASSPGTGDSPLHFGNGTRLTVT.

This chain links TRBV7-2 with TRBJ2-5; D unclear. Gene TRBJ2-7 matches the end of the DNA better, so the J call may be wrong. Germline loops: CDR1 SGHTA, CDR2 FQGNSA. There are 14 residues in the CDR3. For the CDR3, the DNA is TGTGCCAGCAGTCCTTCCCCAGCGAAGTACGAGCAGTACTTC. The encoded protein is CASSPSPAKYEQYF.

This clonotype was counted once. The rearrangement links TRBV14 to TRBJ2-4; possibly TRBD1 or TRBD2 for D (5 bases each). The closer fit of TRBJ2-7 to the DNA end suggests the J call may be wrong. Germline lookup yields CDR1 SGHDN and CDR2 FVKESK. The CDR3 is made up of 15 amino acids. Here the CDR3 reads CASSLGREGVSEQYF. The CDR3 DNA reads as TGTGCCAGCAGCCTGGGACGCGAGGGAGTCAGCGAGCAGTACTTC.

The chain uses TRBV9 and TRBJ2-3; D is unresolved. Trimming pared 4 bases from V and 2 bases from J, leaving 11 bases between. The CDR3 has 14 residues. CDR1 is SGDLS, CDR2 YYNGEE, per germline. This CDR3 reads CASSRGPVTDTQYF. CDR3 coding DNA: TGTGCCAGCAGCCGAGGACCGGTCACAGATACGCAGTATTTT.

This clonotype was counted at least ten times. The DNA for the CDR3 is TGTGCCAGCAGCGGATTTCAAATGGGGACACGTGAAGCTTTCTTT. Translation gives CASSGFQMGTREAFF. J is TRBJ1-1 and V is TRBV3-1, with D maybe TRBD1 (6 bases). V lost 5 bases to trimming and J lost 7 bases, with 20 bases between them. The germline gives CDR1 LGHDT, CDR2 YNNKEL (reference sequence). The CDR3 is 15 amino acids.

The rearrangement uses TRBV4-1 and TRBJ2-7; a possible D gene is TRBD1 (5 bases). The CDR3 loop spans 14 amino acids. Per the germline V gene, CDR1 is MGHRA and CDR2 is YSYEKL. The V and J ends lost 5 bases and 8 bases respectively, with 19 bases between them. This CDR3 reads CASSETEPSGKQYF. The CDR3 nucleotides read TGCGCCAGCAGCGAGACAGAGCCCTCCGGAAAGCAGTACTTC.

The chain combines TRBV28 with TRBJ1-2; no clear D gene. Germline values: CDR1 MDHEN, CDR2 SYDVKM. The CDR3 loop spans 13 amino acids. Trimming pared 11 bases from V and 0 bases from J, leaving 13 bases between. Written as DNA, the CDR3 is TGTGCCGGCCGATCGGTAGCTAACTATGGCTACACCTTC. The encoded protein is CAGRSVANYGYTF.

The CDR3 DNA reads as TGCAGTGCTAGGATACTGGGACTAGCGACCTACAATGAGCAGTTCTTC. Translated: CSARILGLATYNEQFF. The chain combines TRBV20-1 with TRBJ2-1; TRBD2 matches at 10 bases. J lost 2 bases, V lost 3 bases, and 7 bases had no gene match. This CDR3 is 16 amino acids long. Germline assignment: CDR1 DFQATT and CDR2 SNEGSKA (reference sequence).

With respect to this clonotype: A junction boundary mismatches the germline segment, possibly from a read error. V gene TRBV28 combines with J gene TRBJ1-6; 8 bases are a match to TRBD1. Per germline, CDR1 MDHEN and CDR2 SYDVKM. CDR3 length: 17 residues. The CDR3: CASSPLRDRSLNSLLHF. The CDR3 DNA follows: TGTGCCAGCAGTCCTCTCCGGGACAGGTCTCTTAATTCACTCCTCCACTTT.

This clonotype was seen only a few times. The CDR3 spells CASSARDRANSPLHF. The CDR3 region has the DNA TGTGCCAGCAGCGCCCGGGACAGGGCGAATTCACCCCTCCACTTT. The gene calls are TRBV3-1 and TRBJ1-6, with 9 bases matching TRBD1. CDR1 LGHDT and CDR2 YNNKEL come from the germline V gene (reference sequence). Unmatched junction bases numbered 6, after V lost 5 bases and J lost 7 bases. This CDR3 region has 15 residues. Full variable domain (outside the CDR3, taken from reference TRBV3-1 and TRBJ1-6): DTAVSQTPKYLVTQMGNDKSIKCEQNLGHDTMYWYKQDSKKFLKIMFSYNNKELIINETVPNRFSPKSPDKAHLNLHINSLELGDSAVYFCASSARDRANSPLHFGNGTRLTVT.

CDR3: CSATKLAVEGTDTQYF. DNA for the CDR3: TGCAGTGCGACGAAACTAGCAGTAGAGGGCACAGATACGCAGTATTTT. The chain links TRBV20-1 to TRBJ2-3; D perhaps matches TRBD2 (6 bases). Trimming left V 6 bases short and J 1 base short, with 20 bases between. The CDR3 has 16 residues. Per germline, CDR1 DFQATT and CDR2 SNEGSKA (reference sequence).

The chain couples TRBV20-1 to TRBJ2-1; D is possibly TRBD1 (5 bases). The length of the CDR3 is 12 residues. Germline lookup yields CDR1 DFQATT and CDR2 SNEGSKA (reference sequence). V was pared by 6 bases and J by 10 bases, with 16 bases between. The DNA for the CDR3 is TGCAGTGCAACCCCGCCCCCAGGGGAGCAGTTCTTC. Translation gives CSATPPPGEQFF.

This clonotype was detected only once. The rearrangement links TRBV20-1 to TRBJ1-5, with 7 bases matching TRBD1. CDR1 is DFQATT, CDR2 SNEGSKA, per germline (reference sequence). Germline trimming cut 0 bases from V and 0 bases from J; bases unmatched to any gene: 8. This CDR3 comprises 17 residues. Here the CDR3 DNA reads TGCAGTGCTAGAGATTGGGGGACAGCGGATAGCAATCAGCCCCAGCATTTT. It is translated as CSARDWGTADSNQPQHF.

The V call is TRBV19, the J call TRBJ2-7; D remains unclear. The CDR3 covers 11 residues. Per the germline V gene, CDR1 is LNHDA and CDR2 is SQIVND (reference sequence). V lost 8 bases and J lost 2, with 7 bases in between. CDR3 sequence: CASGQAYEQYF. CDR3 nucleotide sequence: TGTGCCAGTGGGCAGGCCTACGAGCAGTACTTC.

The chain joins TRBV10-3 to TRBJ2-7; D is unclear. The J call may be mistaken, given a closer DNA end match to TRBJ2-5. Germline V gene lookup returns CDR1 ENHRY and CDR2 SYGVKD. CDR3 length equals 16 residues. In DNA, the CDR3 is TGTGCCATCAGTGAGGACGCCGTAGAAGCTCAAGAGACCCAGTACTTC. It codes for CAISEDAVEAQETQYF.

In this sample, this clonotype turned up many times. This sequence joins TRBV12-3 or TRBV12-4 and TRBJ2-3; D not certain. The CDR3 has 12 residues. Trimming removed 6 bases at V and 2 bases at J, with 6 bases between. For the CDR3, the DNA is TGTGCCAGCAGGACCTACACAGATACGCAGTATTTT. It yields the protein CASRTYTDTQYF.

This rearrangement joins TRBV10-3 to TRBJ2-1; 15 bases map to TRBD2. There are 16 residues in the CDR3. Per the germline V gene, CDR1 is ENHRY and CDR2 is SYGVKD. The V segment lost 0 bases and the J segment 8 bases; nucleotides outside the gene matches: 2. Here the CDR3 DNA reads TGTGCCATCAGTGAGTCGGGGACTAGCGGGAGGTATGAGCAGTTCTTC. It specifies CAISESGTSGRYEQFF.

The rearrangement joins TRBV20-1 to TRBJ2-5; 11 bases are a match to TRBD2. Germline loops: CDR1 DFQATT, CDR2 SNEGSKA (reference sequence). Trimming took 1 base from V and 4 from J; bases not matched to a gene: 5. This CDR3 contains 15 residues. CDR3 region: CSARVVLAGAETQYF. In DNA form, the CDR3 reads TGCAGTGCTAGAGTGGTACTAGCGGGGGCAGAGACCCAGTACTTC.

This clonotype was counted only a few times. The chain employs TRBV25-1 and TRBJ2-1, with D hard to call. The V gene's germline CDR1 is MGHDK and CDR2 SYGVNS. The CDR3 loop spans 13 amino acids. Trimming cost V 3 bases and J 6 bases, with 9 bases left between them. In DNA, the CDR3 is TGTGCCAGCAGTGACCAGATTTTCAATGAGCAGTTCTTC. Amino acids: CASSDQIFNEQFF.